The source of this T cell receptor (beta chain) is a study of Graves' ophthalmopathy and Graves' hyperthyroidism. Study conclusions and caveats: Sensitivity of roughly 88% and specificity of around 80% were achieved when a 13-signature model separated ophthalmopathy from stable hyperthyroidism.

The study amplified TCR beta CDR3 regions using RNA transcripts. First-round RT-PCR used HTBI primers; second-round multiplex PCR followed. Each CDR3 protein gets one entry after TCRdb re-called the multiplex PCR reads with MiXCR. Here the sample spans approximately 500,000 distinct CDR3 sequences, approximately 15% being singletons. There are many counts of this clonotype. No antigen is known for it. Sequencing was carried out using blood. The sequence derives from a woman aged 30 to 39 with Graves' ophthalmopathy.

The CDR3 nucleotides read TGTGCCAGCACCCCGGGACCTCTGAACACCGGGGAGCTGTTTTTT. Its protein is CASTPGPLNTGELFF. The rearrangement links TRBV6-4 to TRBJ2-2; D could derive from TRBD1 or TRBD2 (5 bases each). Germline V gene lookup returns CDR1 MRHNA and CDR2 SNTAGT. V gave up 7 bases and J gave up 1 base, with 13 bases separating them. The CDR3 extends over 15 amino acids.